Listed below are T cell receptor beta chains from one sample, sequenced in a study of CD8 T cells in ankylosing spondylitis. MiXCR, applied by TCRdb to the 5' RACE reads, yields one record per CDR3 protein. In the table there are about 220,000 distinct CDR3 sequences, roughly 10% of which are singletons. The sample consisted of blood, either unsorted or a sorted T cell fraction (not recorded which). The receptors originated from a male donor with ankylosing spondylitis or in good health (not recorded which). CDR3s include the opening cysteine and the closing phenylalanine or tryptophan. The order of the fields is clone size, V gene, D gene, J gene, CDR3 DNA, CDR3 protein. A D gene is named only where the DNA matches it firmly. Rows give clone size only sometimes, using once, few, many, or a class for an expanded clone.

clone size: .; V gene: TRBV6-1; D gene: .; J gene: TRBJ1-2; CDR3 DNA: TGTGCCAGCAGTGAAGTGAGGGACTATGGCTACACCTTC; CDR3 protein: CASSEVRDYGYTF
clone size: many; V gene: TRBV20-1; D gene: .; J gene: TRBJ2-5; CDR3 DNA: TGCAGTGCTAGAGAGGACAGATTAAGAGAGACCCAGTACTTC; CDR3 protein: CSAREDRLRETQYF
clone size: many; V gene: TRBV6-1; D gene: .; J gene: TRBJ2-1; CDR3 DNA: TGTGCCAGCAGCCACCCTACAGGGGAGGGGTACAATGAGCAGTTCTTC; CDR3 protein: CASSHPTGEGYNEQFF
clone size: many; V gene: TRBV5-1; D gene: .; J gene: TRBJ2-3; CDR3 DNA: TGTGCCAGCAGCTTAGTTGGAGATACGCAGTATTTT; CDR3 protein: CASSLVGDTQYF
clone size: many; V gene: TRBV7-9; D gene: .; J gene: TRBJ1-4; CDR3 DNA: TGTGCCAGCGGCATCGGGTTCGAAAAACTGTTTTTT; CDR3 protein: CASGIGFEKLFF
clone size: many; V gene: TRBV20-1; D gene: .; J gene: TRBJ2-7; CDR3 DNA: TGCAGTGCTACATTAGGACCCTCGCAGTACTTC; CDR3 protein: CSATLGPSQYF
clone size: .; V gene: TRBV5-8; D gene: TRBD1; J gene: TRBJ2-7; CDR3 DNA: TGTGCCAGCAGCGTACCAATAGGGGGCGACGGGTACGAGCAGTACTTC; CDR3 protein: CASSVPIGGDGYEQYF
clone size: many; V gene: TRBV5-1; D gene: TRBD2; J gene: TRBJ2-2; CDR3 DNA: TGCGCCAGCAGCTTCGATCGCGGGGGGGTCACCGGGGAGCTGTTTTTT; CDR3 protein: CASSFDRGGVTGELFF
clone size: many; V gene: TRBV12-3/TRBV12-4; D gene: TRBD1; J gene: TRBJ1-1; CDR3 DNA: TGTGCCAGCAGTCGGGGACAGTCGAACACTGAAGCTTTCTTT; CDR3 protein: CASSRGQSNTEAFF
clone size: many; V gene: TRBV7-9; D gene: .; J gene: TRBJ2-7; CDR3 DNA: TGTGCCAGCAGCTTAACGGCTTACGAGCAGTACTTC; CDR3 protein: CASSLTAYEQYF
clone size: few; V gene: TRBV11-3; D gene: .; J gene: TRBJ2-7; CDR3 DNA: TGTGCCAGCATCCTGGGGGGCCCATACGAGCAGTACTTC; CDR3 protein: CASILGGPYEQYF
clone size: many; V gene: TRBV5-1; D gene: .; J gene: TRBJ2-2; CDR3 DNA: TGCGCCAGCAGCTCGAGTTCCAGGACTAACACCGGGGAGCTGTTTTTT; CDR3 protein: CASSSSSRTNTGELFF
clone size: many; V gene: TRBV5-1; D gene: TRBD2; J gene: TRBJ2-1; CDR3 DNA: TGCGCCAGCAGCCTAGGACTAGCGGGGGGCACCTACAATGAGCAGTTCTTC; CDR3 protein: CASSLGLAGGTYNEQFF
clone size: many; V gene: TRBV11-1; D gene: .; J gene: TRBJ2-5; CDR3 DNA: TGTGCCAGCAGCTTAGGGTCTCACCAAGAGACCCAGTACTTC; CDR3 protein: CASSLGSHQETQYF
clone size: many; V gene: TRBV5-1; D gene: TRBD2; J gene: TRBJ2-2; CDR3 DNA: TGCGCCAGCAGCTTGAGGAGGGACTACAACACCGGGGAGCTGTTTTTT; CDR3 protein: CASSLRRDYNTGELFF
clone size: few; V gene: TRBV20-1; D gene: .; J gene: TRBJ2-5; CDR3 DNA: TGCAGCCCCCTTAAAGGGGGGGGGGCGGAGACCCAGTACTTC; CDR3 protein: CSPLKGGGAETQYF
clone size: many; V gene: TRBV5-1; D gene: TRBD2; J gene: TRBJ2-3; CDR3 DNA: TGCGCCAGCAGCTTGCAGGGGCCTCCGGGGGGGACTCACACAGATACGCAGTATTTT; CDR3 protein: CASSLQGPPGGTHTDTQYF
clone size: many; V gene: TRBV5-1; D gene: .; J gene: TRBJ1-2; CDR3 DNA: TGCGCCAGCAGCTTGGAGCAGGGTGCTCAATATGGCTACACCTTC; CDR3 protein: CASSLEQGAQYGYTF
clone size: .; V gene: TRBV28; D gene: .; J gene: TRBJ1-4; CDR3 DNA: TGTGCCAGCAGTTTATTACCCGGGGGGCTGTTTTTT; CDR3 protein: CASSLLPGGLFF
clone size: many; V gene: TRBV5-1; D gene: .; J gene: TRBJ2-3; CDR3 DNA: TGCGCCAGCAGCTTGGGTGGGGGGGCCGACACAGATACGCAGTATTTT; CDR3 protein: CASSLGGGADTDTQYF
clone size: few; V gene: TRBV7-2; D gene: TRBD2; J gene: TRBJ2-5; CDR3 DNA: TGTGCCAGCAGCCGAGCTCCAGCGGGGAGGGAAGAGACCCAGTACTTC; CDR3 protein: CASSRAPAGREETQYF
clone size: few; V gene: TRBV24-1; D gene: TRBD2; J gene: TRBJ2-1; CDR3 DNA: TGTGCCACCAGTGCTAGGACTAGCGGGGGAGATGAGCAGTTCTTC; CDR3 protein: CATSARTSGGDEQFF
clone size: few; V gene: TRBV5-1; D gene: TRBD1; J gene: TRBJ2-1; CDR3 DNA: TGCGCCAGCAGCCCGGGACAGGTACCCCATGAGCAGTTCTTC; CDR3 protein: CASSPGQVPHEQFF
clone size: many; V gene: TRBV20-1; D gene: .; J gene: TRBJ2-1; CDR3 DNA: TGCAGTGCTACGCCCCCCCACGCGGGGTTGATTTACAATGAGCAGTTCTTC; CDR3 protein: CSATPPHAGLIYNEQFF
clone size: few; V gene: TRBV14; D gene: TRBD1; J gene: TRBJ2-1; CDR3 DNA: TGTGCCAGCCAATCCGGGACAGCCTACAATGAGCAGTTCTTC; CDR3 protein: CASQSGTAYNEQFF
clone size: few; V gene: TRBV5-1; D gene: .; J gene: TRBJ2-1; CDR3 DNA: TGCGCCAGCAGCGTGGGGCTGGCCGGTACTGAGCAGTTCTTC; CDR3 protein: CASSVGLAGTEQFF
clone size: many; V gene: TRBV6-5; D gene: TRBD2; J gene: TRBJ2-1; CDR3 DNA: TGTGCCAGCAGTTACTCGAGCGGGAGCTCCTACAATGAGCAGTTCTTC; CDR3 protein: CASSYSSGSSYNEQFF
clone size: many; V gene: TRBV5-1; D gene: .; J gene: TRBJ2-2; CDR3 DNA: TGCGCCAGCAGCCCGAACCTACAGGGTTCCACCGGGGAGCTGTTTTTT; CDR3 protein: CASSPNLQGSTGELFF
clone size: many; V gene: TRBV5-1; D gene: TRBD2; J gene: TRBJ2-3; CDR3 DNA: TGCGCCAGCAGCACACAGCGGGGTTTCTCAGATACGCAGTATTTT; CDR3 protein: CASSTQRGFSDTQYF
clone size: many; V gene: TRBV20-1; D gene: .; J gene: TRBJ1-2; CDR3 DNA: TGCAGTGCGAGGGTTGGCAGGGCGAAGTCCCCATATGGCTACACCTTC; CDR3 protein: CSARVGRAKSPYGYTF
clone size: many; V gene: TRBV20-1; D gene: TRBD1; J gene: TRBJ1-5; CDR3 DNA: TGCAGTGCCGATGGGACAGTCGATGGCAATCAGCCCCAGCATTTT; CDR3 protein: CSADGTVDGNQPQHF
clone size: many; V gene: TRBV15; D gene: .; J gene: TRBJ1-2; CDR3 DNA: TGTGCCACCAGCAGAGATCTTCCCGGAATCTATGGCTACACCTTC; CDR3 protein: CATSRDLPGIYGYTF
clone size: many; V gene: TRBV6-6; D gene: .; J gene: TRBJ1-4; CDR3 DNA: TGTGCCAGCAGTTACAGGGGTGGGGAAAAACTGTTTTTT; CDR3 protein: CASSYRGGEKLFF
clone size: many; V gene: TRBV5-5; D gene: TRBD1; J gene: TRBJ2-2; CDR3 DNA: TGTGCCAGCAGCCAATTATCAGGGGGCAGTTACACCGGGGAGCTGTTTTTT; CDR3 protein: CASSQLSGGSYTGELFF
clone size: few; V gene: TRBV27; D gene: TRBD1; J gene: TRBJ2-7; CDR3 DNA: TGTGCCAGCAGTGAGGGACAGGGGGCTATGCGGCAGTACTTC; CDR3 protein: CASSEGQGAMRQYF
clone size: many; V gene: TRBV5-1; D gene: .; J gene: TRBJ2-1; CDR3 DNA: TGCGCCAGCAGCCTGACCGGGGGACCGGGAGAGCAGTTCTTC; CDR3 protein: CASSLTGGPGEQFF
clone size: many; V gene: TRBV12-3/TRBV12-4; D gene: .; J gene: TRBJ2-6; CDR3 DNA: TGTGCCAGCAGTTTAAGGGTCGGGAACAGGGAACCCGTCTCTGGGGCCAACGTCCTGACTTTC; CDR3 protein: CASSLRVGNREPVSGANVLTF
clone size: many; V gene: TRBV27; D gene: .; J gene: TRBJ1-5; CDR3 DNA: TGTGCCAGCAGTTTATCCACAGGGACGCCTCCTCAGCCCCAGCATTTT; CDR3 protein: CASSLSTGTPPQPQHF
clone size: many; V gene: TRBV15; D gene: TRBD2; J gene: TRBJ2-5; CDR3 DNA: TGTGCCACCAGCAGAGGTGTTAGCGGGGGGCGTGAAGAGACCCAGTACTTC; CDR3 protein: CATSRGVSGGREETQYF
clone size: .; V gene: TRBV21-1; D gene: .; J gene: TRBJ2-5; CDR3 DNA: TGTGCCAGCAGCGTACCGGGACAGGGGAAAGAGACCCAGTACTTC; CDR3 protein: CASSVPGQGKETQYF
clone size: many; V gene: TRBV6-1; D gene: .; J gene: TRBJ1-1; CDR3 DNA: TGTGCCAGCAGTGATGGTGGAACCTGGAACACTGAAGCTTTCTTT; CDR3 protein: CASSDGGTWNTEAFF
clone size: few; V gene: TRBV29-1; D gene: .; J gene: TRBJ2-1; CDR3 DNA: TGCAGCGTTGAAAAAGGGGTCCCGTACAATGAGCAGTTCTTC; CDR3 protein: CSVEKGVPYNEQFF
clone size: many; V gene: TRBV28; D gene: TRBD2; J gene: TRBJ2-1; CDR3 DNA: TGTGCCAGCAGTTTATTACATTCTGCGGGACTAGCGGGCGCAGTCTCCTACAATGAGCAGTTCTTC; CDR3 protein: CASSLLHSAGLAGAVSYNEQFF
clone size: .; V gene: TRBV5-1; D gene: TRBD2; J gene: TRBJ2-1; CDR3 DNA: TGCGCCAGCAGCCCGGGACTAGCGGTTTTCGACGATGAGCAGTTCTTC; CDR3 protein: CASSPGLAVFDDEQFF
clone size: .; V gene: TRBV28; D gene: .; J gene: TRBJ1-5; CDR3 DNA: TGTGCCAGCAGTTTCCAACAGCCCCAGCATTTT; CDR3 protein: CASSFQQPQHF
clone size: many; V gene: TRBV13; D gene: TRBD2; J gene: TRBJ2-1; CDR3 DNA: TGTGCCAGCAGCCGTAGCGGGGGGGCCACGAAATACAATGAGCAGTTCTTC; CDR3 protein: CASSRSGGATKYNEQFF
clone size: .; V gene: TRBV7-6; D gene: .; J gene: TRBJ2-2; CDR3 DNA: TGTGCCAGCAGCTCGTTCAGCACGAACACCGGGGAGCTGTTTTTT; CDR3 protein: CASSSFSTNTGELFF
clone size: .; V gene: TRBV7-8; D gene: TRBD1; J gene: TRBJ2-7; CDR3 DNA: TGTGCCAGCAGCTTCGACAGGGGACTTTCCTACGAGCAGTACTTC; CDR3 protein: CASSFDRGLSYEQYF
clone size: .; V gene: TRBV7-2; D gene: .; J gene: TRBJ1-2; CDR3 DNA: TGTGCCAGCAGCGTCGGAGTCAGGGCAATTGAGGGCTACACCTTC; CDR3 protein: CASSVGVRAIEGYTF
clone size: few; V gene: TRBV9; D gene: TRBD2; J gene: TRBJ2-3; CDR3 DNA: TGTGCCAGCAGCGTAGCTCTTGCGGGGGGCACAGATACGCAGTATTTT; CDR3 protein: CASSVALAGGTDTQYF
clone size: .; V gene: TRBV12-3/TRBV12-4; D gene: TRBD1; J gene: TRBJ1-6; CDR3 DNA: TGTGCCAGCAGTCCCTCCGGGACAGAGAATTCACCCCTCCACTTT; CDR3 protein: CASSPSGTENSPLHF
clone size: many; V gene: TRBV14; D gene: .; J gene: TRBJ1-2; CDR3 DNA: TGTGCCAGCAGCCAAGATTGGCGCAACGACTATGGCTACACCTTC; CDR3 protein: CASSQDWRNDYGYTF
clone size: .; V gene: TRBV27; D gene: .; J gene: TRBJ1-4; CDR3 DNA: TGTGCCAGCAATTTATTCACTGGGGAAAAACCGTTTTTT; CDR3 protein: CASNLFTGEKPFF
clone size: many; V gene: TRBV12-3/TRBV12-4; D gene: .; J gene: TRBJ2-7; CDR3 DNA: TGTGCCAGCAGTTTAGAAGGGCCTATCTCCTACGAGCAGTACTTC; CDR3 protein: CASSLEGPISYEQYF
clone size: many; V gene: TRBV12-3/TRBV12-4; D gene: .; J gene: TRBJ1-4; CDR3 DNA: TGTGCCAGCAGTTTAGCTACCGTCACAGGGCTGGGAGAAAAACTGTTTTTT; CDR3 protein: CASSLATVTGLGEKLFF